These T cell receptor beta chains were read from a single sample in a study of T-cell memory formation after mild COVID-19. TCRdb re-analysed the 5' RACE reads in MiXCR, keeping a single row per CDR3 protein. The repertoire consists of roughly 340,000 distinct CDR3 sequences, with more than 20% occurring once and the leading ten covering roughly 21%. Sequenced sample: PBMCs or a T cell subset sorted from them (not recorded which). The receptors were sampled from a man younger than 35 who had mild COVID-19 (a few samples of this study predate the infection). Cell type and time point are not known. The CDR3 runs from the conserved cysteine through the conserved F or W. The D gene is left open where the match is weak. Only some rows state a clone size, as once, few, many or a class for expanded clones.

>TRBD1|TRBJ1-6|TRBV9|few
CASSVGQGLTDSPLHF
TGTGCCAGCAGCGTGGGACAGGGATTAACGGATTCACCCCTCCACTTT
>-|TRBJ2-7|TRBV29-1|-
CSAVKIGAYEQYF
TGCAGCGCCGTCAAAATTGGGGCCTACGAGCAGTACTTC
>-|TRBJ2-7|TRBV7-9|-
CASSLSGSEQYF
TGTGCCAGCAGCTTAAGTGGTTCCGAGCAGTACTTC
>-|TRBJ2-3|TRBV9|few
CASSVVQGGAADTQYF
TGTGCCAGCAGCGTAGTACAGGGCGGAGCGGCAGATACGCAGTATTTT
>-|TRBJ2-5|TRBV14|few
CASSSWTTQETQYF
TGTGCCAGCAGCTCCTGGACTACCCAAGAGACCCAGTACTTC
>-|TRBJ1-1|TRBV29-1|-
CSVGQGRRMNTEAFF
TGCAGCGTTGGTCAGGGGCGTCGAATGAACACTGAAGCTTTCTTT
>-|TRBJ1-3|TRBV12-3/TRBV12-4|-
CASSPHDPSSGNTIYF
TGTGCCAGCAGTCCTCATGATCCAAGCTCTGGAAACACCATATATTTT
>TRBD2|TRBJ2-5|TRBV2|many
CASSGSGGAETQYF
TGTGCCAGCAGCGGTAGCGGGGGGGCCGAGACCCAGTACTTC
>-|TRBJ2-5|TRBV6-5|few
CASSSTQGGETQYF
TGTGCCAGCAGTTCGACTCAGGGCGGAGAGACCCAGTACTTC
>-|TRBJ1-4|TRBV7-2|many
CASSLGRATNEKLFF
TGTGCCAGCAGCTTAGGAAGGGCAACTAATGAAAAACTGTTTTTT